This T cell receptor beta chain is from a study of blood T cell repertoires in COVID-19. Background on the study: The study drew acute and convalescent COVID-19 samples from the United States, Italy and Spain.

In the study's own analysis: The assay estimated nucleated cells by amplifying reference gene primers. TCRdb's table, derived via immunoSEQ multiplex PCR, lists solely in-frame clones and lacks some. D and trimming were read from the DNA, whereas the V and J calls and clone size are those reported in that table. The sample consists of some 87,000 clones, about 81% of them appearing once. V was trimmed by 3 bases and J by 3 bases, leaving 8 bases between them. Germline V lookup: CDR1 LNHDA, CDR2 SQIVND (reference sequence). This CDR3 contains 13 residues. J is TRBJ2-5 and V is TRBV19; no clear D gene. Sequencing input: peripheral blood. The receptor was derived from a human donor in a cohort sampled during active COVID-19. CDR3 DNA: TGTGCCAGTAGTATCGCATCGGAAGAGACCCAGTACTTC. Translated, it gives CASSIASEETQYF.